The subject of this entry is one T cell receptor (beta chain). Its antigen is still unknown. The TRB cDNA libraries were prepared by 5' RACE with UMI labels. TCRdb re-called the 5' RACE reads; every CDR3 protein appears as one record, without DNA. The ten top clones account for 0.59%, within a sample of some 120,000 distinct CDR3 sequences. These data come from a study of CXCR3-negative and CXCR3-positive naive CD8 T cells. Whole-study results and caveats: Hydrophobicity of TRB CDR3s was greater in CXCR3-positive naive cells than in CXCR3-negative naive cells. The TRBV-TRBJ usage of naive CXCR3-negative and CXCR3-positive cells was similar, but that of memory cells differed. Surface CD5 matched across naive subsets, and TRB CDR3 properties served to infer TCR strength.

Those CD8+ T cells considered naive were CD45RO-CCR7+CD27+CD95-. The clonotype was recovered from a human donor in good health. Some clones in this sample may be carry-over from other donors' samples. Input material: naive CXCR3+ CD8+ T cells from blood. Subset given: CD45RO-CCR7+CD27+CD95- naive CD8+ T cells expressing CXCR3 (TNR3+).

CDR3: CASSLLRGNQPQHF. The chain is built from TRBV5-6 and TRBJ1-5. The CDR3 is 14 amino acids. Germline-derived CDR1 and CDR2 are SGHDT and YYEEEE.